This entry concerns a single T cell receptor beta chain. Germline CDR1 is SNHLY and CDR2 is FYNNEI. The CDR3 covers 13 residues. V lost 0 bases and J 4 bases, leaving 6 bases between the germline ends. As handled by the study authors: Cell counts per sample came from amplifying reference gene primers. Assay used: immunoSEQ multiplex PCR; TCRdb lists only in-frame clones, some missing. The V and J calls and clone size were taken over from that table, and D and trimming were inferred from the DNA. This sample has about 260,000 clones, with about 88% found just once. The data belong to a study of blood T cell repertoires in COVID-19. Study-wide context: Samples of COVID-19 (acute and convalescent) were obtained from the United States, Italy and Spain. The analysed material was cDNA or gDNA that came from T cells, B-cell-depleted T cells, or PBMCs.

The material sequenced was peripheral blood. The chain links TRBV2 to TRBJ1-1; D unclear. The TCR was taken from a man in his thirties or forties with active or convalescent COVID-19. CDR3 in amino acids: CASSEAGLTEAFF. In nucleotides, the CDR3 is TGTGCCAGCAGTGAAGCAGGACTCACTGAAGCTTTCTTT.